This T cell receptor (beta chain) came from a study of OX40 agonist ivuxolimab in advanced cancers. Study findings and constraints: Determination of antigen specificity was not performed for the expanded peripheral T cells.

CDR1 and CDR2 (germline): PRHDT, FYEKMQ (reference sequence). Between the trimmed V and J ends, which lost 2 bases and 6 bases, there was a span of 13 bases. The CDR3 is made up of 15 amino acids. Method: immunoSEQ multiplex PCR; TCRdb's copy keeps in-frame clones and lacks some. The repertoire holds 45,000 to 65,000 clones, with around 90% as singletons. In regard to this clone: Its target is unknown.

Sequenced here: CD4+ or CD8+ T cells sorted from blood, sampled in a trial of the OX40 agonist ivuxolimab. The rearrangement links TRBV13 to TRBJ2-2; D remains unclear. The source of this sequence is an adult with an advanced solid tumor such as melanoma, head and neck, liver or kidney cancer. CDR3 nucleotides: TGTGCCAGCAGCTTATTACTCCTTAGGGCCGGGGAGCTGTTTTTT. It encodes CASSLLLLRAGELFF.